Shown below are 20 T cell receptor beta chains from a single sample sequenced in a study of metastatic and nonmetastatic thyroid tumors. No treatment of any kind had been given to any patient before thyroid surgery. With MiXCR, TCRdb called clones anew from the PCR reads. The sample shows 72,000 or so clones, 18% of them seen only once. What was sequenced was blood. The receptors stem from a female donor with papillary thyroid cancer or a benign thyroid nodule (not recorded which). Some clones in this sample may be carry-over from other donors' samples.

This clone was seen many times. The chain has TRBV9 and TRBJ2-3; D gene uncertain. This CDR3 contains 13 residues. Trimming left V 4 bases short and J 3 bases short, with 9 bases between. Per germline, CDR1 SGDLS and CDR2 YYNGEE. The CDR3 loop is CASSSTKTDTQYF. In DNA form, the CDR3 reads TGTGCCAGCAGCTCCACAAAAACAGATACGCAGTATTTT.

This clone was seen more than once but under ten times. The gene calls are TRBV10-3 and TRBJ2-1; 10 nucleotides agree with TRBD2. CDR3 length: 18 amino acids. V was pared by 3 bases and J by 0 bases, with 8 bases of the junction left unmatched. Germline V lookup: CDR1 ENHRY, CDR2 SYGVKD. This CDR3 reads CAISDRLAGALSYNEQFF. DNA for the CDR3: TGTGCCATCAGTGATCGTCTAGCGGGAGCCCTCTCCTACAATGAGCAGTTCTTC.

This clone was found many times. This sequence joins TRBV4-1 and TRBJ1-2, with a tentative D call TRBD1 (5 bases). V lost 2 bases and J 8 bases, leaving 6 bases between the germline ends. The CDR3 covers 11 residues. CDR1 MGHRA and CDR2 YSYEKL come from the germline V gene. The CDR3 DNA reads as TGCGCCAGCAGCCAAAGGGGAGGCTACACCTTC. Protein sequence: CASSQRGGYTF.

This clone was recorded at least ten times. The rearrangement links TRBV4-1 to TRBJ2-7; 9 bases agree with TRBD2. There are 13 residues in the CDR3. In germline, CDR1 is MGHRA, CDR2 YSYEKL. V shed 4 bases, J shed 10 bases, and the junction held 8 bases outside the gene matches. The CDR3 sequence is CASSPAGGRIQYF. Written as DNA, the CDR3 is TGCGCCAGCAGCCCGGCGGGGGGGCGGATTCAGTACTTC.

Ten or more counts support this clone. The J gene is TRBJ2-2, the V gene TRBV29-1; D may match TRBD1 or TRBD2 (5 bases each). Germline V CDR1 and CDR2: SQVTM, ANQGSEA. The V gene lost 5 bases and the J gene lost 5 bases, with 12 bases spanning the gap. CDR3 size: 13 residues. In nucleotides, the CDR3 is TGCAGCGTTTGGGGGACGTGGACCGGGGAGCTGTTTTTT. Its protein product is CSVWGTWTGELFF.

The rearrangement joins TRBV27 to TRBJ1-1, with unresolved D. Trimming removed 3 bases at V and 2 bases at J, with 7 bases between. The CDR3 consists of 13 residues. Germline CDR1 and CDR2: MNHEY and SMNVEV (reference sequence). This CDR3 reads CASSLSINTEAFF. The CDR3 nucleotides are TGTGCCAGCAGTTTGTCCATAAACACTGAAGCTTTCTTT.

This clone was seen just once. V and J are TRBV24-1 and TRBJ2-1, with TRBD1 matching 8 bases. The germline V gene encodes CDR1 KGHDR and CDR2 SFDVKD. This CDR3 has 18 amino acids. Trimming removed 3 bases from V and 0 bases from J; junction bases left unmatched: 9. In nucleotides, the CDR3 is TGTGCCACCAGTGATGGGCAGGGGGCGCCTAGCTCCTACAATGAGCAGTTCTTC. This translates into CATSDGQGAPSSYNEQFF.

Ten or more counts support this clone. CDR3 protein: CSARQGTSNQPQHF. CDR3 bases: TGCAGTGCCCGACAGGGTACGAGCAATCAGCCCCAGCATTTT. J is TRBJ1-5 and V is TRBV20-1, with 7 bases lining up with TRBD1. The CDR3 length is 14 residues. CDR1 is DFQATT and CDR2 is SNEGSKA in the germline V gene (reference sequence). Unmatched junction bases numbered 6, after V lost 6 bases and J lost 1 base.

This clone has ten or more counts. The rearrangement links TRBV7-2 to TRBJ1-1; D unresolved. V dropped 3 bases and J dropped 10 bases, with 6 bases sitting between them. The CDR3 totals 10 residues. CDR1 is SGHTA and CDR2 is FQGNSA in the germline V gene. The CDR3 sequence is CASSFIPAFF. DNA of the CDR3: TGTGCCAGCAGCTTTATCCCAGCTTTCTTT.

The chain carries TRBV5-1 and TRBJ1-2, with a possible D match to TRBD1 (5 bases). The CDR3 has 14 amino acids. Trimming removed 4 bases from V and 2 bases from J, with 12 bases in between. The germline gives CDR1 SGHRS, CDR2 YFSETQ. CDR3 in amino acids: CASSTGDGNYGYTF. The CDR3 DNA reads TGCGCCAGCAGCACGGGGGACGGAAACTATGGCTACACCTTC.

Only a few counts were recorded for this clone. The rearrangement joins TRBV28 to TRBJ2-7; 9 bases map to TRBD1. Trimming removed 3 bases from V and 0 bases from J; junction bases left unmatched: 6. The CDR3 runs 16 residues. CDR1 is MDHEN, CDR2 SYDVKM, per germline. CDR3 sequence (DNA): TGTGCCAGCAGTTTTGAACCGGGACAGGGCTCCTACGAGCAGTACTTC. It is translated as CASSFEPGQGSYEQYF.

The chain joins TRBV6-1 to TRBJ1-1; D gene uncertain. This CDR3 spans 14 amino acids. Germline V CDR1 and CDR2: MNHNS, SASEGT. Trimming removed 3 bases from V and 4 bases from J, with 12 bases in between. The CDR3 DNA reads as TGTGCCAGCAGTGACCCGGACGTACGCACTGAAGCTTTCTTT. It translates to CASSDPDVRTEAFF.

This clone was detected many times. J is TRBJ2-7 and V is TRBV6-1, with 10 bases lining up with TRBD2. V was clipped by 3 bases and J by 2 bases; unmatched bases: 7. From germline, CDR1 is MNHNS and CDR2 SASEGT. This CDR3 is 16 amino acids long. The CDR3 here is CASSDPNSGRPYEQYF. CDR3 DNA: TGTGCCAGCAGTGACCCGAATAGCGGGAGGCCCTACGAGCAGTACTTC.

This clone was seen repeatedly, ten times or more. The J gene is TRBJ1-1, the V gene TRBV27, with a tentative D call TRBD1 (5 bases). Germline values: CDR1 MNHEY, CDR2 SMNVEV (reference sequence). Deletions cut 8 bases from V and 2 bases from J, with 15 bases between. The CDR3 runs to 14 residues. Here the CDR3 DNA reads TGTGCCAGCTTCAGGGCACGAGGAAACACTGAAGCTTTCTTT. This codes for CASFRARGNTEAFF.

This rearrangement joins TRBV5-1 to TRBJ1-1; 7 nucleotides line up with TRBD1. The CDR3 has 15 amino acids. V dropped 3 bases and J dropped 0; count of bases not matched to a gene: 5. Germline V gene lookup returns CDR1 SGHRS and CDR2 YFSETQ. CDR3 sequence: CASSSLQGMNTEAFF. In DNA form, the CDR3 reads TGCGCCAGCAGCTCCTTACAGGGGATGAACACTGAAGCTTTCTTT.

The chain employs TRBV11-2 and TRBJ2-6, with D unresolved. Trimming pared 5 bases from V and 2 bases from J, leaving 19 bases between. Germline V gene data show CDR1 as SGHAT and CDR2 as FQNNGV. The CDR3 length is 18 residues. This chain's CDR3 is CASSTAPYSGAGANVLTF. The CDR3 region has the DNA TGTGCCAGCAGCACAGCCCCTTACAGTGGAGCTGGGGCCAACGTCCTGACTTTC.

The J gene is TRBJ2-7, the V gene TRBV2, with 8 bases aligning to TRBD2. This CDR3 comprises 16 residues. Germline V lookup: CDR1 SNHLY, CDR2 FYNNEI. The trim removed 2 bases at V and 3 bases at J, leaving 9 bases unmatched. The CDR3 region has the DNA TGTGCCAGCAGTGAAAGTGTAAGCGGGAGAGACTACGAGCAGTACTTC. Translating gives CASSESVSGRDYEQYF.

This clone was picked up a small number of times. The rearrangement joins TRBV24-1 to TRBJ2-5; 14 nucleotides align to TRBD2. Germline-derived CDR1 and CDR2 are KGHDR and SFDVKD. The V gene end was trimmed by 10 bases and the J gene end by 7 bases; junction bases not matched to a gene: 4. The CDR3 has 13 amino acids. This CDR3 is CATGLAGAGTQYF. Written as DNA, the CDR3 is TGTGCCACGGGACTAGCGGGAGCAGGGACCCAGTACTTC.

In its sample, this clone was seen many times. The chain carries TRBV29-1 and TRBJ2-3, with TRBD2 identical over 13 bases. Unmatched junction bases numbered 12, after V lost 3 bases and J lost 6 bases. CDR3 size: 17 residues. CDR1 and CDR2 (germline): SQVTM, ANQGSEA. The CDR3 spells CSVDEQWTSGREDTQYF. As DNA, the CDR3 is TGCAGCGTTGATGAGCAATGGACTAGCGGGAGAGAGGATACGCAGTATTTT.

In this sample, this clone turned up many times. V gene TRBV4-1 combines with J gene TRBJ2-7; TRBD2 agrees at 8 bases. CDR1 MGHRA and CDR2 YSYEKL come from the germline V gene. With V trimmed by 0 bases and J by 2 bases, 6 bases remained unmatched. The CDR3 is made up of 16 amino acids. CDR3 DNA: TGCGCCAGCAGCCAAGATAGCGGGACCCCAGCCTACGAGCAGTACTTC. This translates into CASSQDSGTPAYEQYF.